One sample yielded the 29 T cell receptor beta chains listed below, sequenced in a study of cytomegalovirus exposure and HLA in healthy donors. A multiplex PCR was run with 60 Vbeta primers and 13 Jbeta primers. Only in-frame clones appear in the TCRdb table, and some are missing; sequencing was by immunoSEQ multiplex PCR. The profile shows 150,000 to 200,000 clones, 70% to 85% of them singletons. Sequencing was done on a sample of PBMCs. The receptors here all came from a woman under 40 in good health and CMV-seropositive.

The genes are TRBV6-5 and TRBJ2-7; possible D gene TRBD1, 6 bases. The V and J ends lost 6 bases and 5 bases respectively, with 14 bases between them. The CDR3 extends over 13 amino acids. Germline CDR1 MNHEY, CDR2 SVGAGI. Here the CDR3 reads CASSRTGIHEQYF. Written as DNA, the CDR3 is TGTGCCAGCAGCCGAACAGGGATACACGAGCAGTACTTC.

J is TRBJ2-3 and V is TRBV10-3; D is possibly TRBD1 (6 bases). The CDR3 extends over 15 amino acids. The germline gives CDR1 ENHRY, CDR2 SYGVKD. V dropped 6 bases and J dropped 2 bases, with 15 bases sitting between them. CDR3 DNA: TGTGCCATCAGCGTGGACAGATCGTTCACAGATACGCAGTATTTT. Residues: CAISVDRSFTDTQYF.

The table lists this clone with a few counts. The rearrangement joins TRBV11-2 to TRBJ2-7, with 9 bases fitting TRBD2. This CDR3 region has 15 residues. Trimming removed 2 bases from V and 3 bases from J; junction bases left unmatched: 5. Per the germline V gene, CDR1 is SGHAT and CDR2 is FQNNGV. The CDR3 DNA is TGTGCCAGCAGCTTACTAGCGGGGATTGACTACGAGCAGTACTTC. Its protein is CASSLLAGIDYEQYF. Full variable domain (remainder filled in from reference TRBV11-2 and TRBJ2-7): EAGVAQSPRYKIIEKRQSVAFWCNPISGHATLYWYQQILGQGPKLLIQFQNNGVVDDSQLPKDRFSAERLKGVDSTLKIQPAKLEDSAVYLCASSLLAGIDYEQYFGPGTRLTVT.

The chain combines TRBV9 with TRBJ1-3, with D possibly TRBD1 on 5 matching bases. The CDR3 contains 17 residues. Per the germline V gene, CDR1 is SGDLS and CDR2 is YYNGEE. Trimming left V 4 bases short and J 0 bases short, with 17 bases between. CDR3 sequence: CASSSHAGTNSGNTIYF. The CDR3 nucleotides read TGTGCCAGCAGCAGTCATGCGGGGACCAACTCTGGAAACACCATATATTTT.

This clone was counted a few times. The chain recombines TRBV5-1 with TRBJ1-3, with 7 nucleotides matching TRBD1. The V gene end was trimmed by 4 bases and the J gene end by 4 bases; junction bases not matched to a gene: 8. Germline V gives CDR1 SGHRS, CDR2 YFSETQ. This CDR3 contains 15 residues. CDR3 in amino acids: CASSVVGGLGNTIYF. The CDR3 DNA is TGCGCCAGCAGCGTCGTAGGGGGCCTGGGAAACACCATATATTTT.

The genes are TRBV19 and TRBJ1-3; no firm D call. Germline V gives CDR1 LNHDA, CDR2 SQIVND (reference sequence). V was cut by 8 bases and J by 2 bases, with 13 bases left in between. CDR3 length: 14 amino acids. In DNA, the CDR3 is TGTGCCAGTGCAAAAAGGGAGCCTGGAAACACCATATATTTT. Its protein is CASAKREPGNTIYF.

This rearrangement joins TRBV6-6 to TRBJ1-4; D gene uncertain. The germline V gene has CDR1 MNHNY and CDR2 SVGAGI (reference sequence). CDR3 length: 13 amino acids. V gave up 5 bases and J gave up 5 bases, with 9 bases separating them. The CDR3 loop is CASSLGGNEKLFF. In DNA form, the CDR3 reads TGTGCCAGCAGTCTCGGAGGAAATGAAAAACTGTTTTTT.

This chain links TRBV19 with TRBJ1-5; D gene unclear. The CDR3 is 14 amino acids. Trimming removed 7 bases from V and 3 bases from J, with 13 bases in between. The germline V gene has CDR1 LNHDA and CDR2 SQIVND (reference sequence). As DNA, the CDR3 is TGTGCCAGTACGGAGGGAGGGCCCAATCAGCCCCAGCATTTT. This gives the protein CASTEGGPNQPQHF.

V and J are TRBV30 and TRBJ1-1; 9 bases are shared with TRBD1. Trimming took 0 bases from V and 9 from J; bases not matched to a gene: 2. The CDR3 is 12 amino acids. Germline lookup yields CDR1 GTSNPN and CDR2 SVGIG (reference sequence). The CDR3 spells CAWSVGTGKAFF. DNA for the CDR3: TGTGCCTGGAGTGTTGGGACAGGGAAAGCTTTCTTT.

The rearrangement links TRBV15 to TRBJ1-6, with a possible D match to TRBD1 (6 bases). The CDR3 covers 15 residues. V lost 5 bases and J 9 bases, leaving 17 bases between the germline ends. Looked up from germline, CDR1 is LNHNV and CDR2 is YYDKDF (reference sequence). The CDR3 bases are TGTGCCACCAGCGACGCCAGGGGAGAGAGTTCACCCCTCCACTTT. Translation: CATSDARGESSPLHF.

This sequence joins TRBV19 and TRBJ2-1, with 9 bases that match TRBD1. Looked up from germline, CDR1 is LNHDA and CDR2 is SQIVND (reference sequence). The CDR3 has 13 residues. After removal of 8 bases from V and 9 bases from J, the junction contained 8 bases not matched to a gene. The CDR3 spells CASAGQGSFEQFF. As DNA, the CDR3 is TGTGCCAGTGCGGGACAGGGTTCTTTTGAGCAGTTCTTC.

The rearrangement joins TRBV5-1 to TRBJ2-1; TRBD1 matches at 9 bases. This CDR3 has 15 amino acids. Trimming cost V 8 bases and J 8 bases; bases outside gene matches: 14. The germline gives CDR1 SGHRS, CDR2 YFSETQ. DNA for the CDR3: TGCGCCAGTAGGAACGGGACAGGGACAGGCCATGAGCAGTTCTTC. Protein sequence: CASRNGTGTGHEQFF.

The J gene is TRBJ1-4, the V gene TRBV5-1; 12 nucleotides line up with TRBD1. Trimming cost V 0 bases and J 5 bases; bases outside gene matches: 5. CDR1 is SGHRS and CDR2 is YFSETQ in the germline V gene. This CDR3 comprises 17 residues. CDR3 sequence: CASSLDGTGGVNEKLFF. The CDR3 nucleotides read TGCGCCAGCAGCTTGGATGGGACAGGGGGCGTGAATGAAAAACTGTTTTTT.

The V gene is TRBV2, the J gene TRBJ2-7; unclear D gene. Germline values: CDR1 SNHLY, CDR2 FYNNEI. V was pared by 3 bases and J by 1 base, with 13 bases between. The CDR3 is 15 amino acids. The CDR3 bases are TGTGCCAGCAGTGATCGACTTCGGTCTTCCTACGAGCAGTACTTC. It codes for CASSDRLRSSYEQYF.

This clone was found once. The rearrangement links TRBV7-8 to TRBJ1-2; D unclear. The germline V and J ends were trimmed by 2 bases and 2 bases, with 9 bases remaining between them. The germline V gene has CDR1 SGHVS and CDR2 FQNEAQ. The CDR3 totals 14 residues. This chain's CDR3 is CASSLRVRNYGYTF. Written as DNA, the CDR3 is TGTGCCAGCAGCTTAAGAGTCAGGAACTATGGCTACACCTTC.

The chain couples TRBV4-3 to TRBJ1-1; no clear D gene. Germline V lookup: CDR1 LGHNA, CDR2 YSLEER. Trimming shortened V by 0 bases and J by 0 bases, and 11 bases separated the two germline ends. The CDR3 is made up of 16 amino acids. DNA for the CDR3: TGCGCCAGCAGCCAAGACTGGTTAACTATGAACACTGAAGCTTTCTTT. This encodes CASSQDWLTMNTEAFF.

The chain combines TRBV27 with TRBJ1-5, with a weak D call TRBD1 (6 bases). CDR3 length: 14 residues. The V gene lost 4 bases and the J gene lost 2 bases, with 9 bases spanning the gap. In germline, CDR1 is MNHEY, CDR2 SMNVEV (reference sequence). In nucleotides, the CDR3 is TGTGCCAGCAGTTACAGGACAGGCAATCAGCCCCAGCATTTT. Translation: CASSYRTGNQPQHF.

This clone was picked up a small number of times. Written as DNA, the CDR3 is TGTGCCAGTAGTGCACGACGGGACTCCTACGAGCAGTACTTC. Its protein product is CASSARRDSYEQYF. The chain links TRBV19 to TRBJ2-7, with a possible D match to TRBD2 (5 bases). V gave up 5 bases and J gave up 0 bases, with 11 bases separating them. CDR3 size: 14 residues. Germline V gene lookup returns CDR1 LNHDA and CDR2 SQIVND (reference sequence).

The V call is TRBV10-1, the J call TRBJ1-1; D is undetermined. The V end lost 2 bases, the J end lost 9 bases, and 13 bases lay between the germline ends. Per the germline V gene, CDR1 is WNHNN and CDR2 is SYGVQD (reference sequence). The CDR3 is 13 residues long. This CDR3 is CASSENGLQKAFF. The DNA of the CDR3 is TGCGCCAGCAGTGAGAATGGGTTACAGAAAGCTTTCTTT.

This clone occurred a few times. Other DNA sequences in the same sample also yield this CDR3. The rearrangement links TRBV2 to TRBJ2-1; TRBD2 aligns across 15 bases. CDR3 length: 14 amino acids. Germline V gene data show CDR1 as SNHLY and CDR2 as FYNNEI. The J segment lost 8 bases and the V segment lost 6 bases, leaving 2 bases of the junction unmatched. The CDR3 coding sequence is TGTGCCAGCAGCGGACTAGCGGGAGGGGATGAGCAGTTCTTC. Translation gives CASSGLAGGDEQFF.

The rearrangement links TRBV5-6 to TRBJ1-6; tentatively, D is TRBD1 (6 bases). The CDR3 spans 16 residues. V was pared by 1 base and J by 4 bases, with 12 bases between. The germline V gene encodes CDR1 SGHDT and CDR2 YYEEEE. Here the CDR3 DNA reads TGTGCCAGCAGCTTGCTACAGGGAATGTATAATTCACCCCTCCACTTT. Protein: CASSLLQGMYNSPLHF.

CDR3 sequence reads: CASSESPGRTYEQYF. The CDR3 DNA is TGCGCCAGCAGTGAGTCTCCAGGGCGAACCTACGAGCAGTACTTC. The V gene is TRBV10-1, the J gene TRBJ2-7, with a tentative D call TRBD1 (5 bases). Germline V lookup: CDR1 WNHNN, CDR2 SYGVQD (reference sequence). There are 15 residues in the CDR3. With 0 bases removed from V and 2 bases from J, the gap between germline ends came to 11 bases.

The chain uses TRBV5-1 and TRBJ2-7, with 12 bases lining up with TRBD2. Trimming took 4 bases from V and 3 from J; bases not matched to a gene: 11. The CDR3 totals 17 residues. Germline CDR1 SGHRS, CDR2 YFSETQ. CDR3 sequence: CASSRRLAGELNYEQYF. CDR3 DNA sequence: TGCGCCAGCAGCCGAAGACTAGCGGGAGAGCTAAACTACGAGCAGTACTTC.

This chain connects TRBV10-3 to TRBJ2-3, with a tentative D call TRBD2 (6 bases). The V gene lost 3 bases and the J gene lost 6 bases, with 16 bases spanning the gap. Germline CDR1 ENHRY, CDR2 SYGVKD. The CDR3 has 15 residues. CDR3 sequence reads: CAISDLGGSLDTQYF. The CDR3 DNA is TGTGCCATCAGTGATCTCGGGGGAAGTTTGGATACGCAGTATTTT.

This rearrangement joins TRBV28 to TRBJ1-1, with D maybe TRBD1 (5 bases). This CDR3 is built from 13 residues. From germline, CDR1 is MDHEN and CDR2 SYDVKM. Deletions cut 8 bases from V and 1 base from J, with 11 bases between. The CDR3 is CASVTGSNTEAFF. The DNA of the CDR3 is TGTGCCAGCGTAACAGGATCGAACACTGAAGCTTTCTTT.

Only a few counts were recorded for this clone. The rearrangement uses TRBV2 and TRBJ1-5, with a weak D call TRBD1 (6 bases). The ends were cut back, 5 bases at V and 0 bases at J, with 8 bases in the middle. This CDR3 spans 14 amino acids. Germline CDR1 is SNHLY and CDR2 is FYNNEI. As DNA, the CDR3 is TGTGCCAGCAGTCGGACAGATAGCAATCAGCCCCAGCATTTT. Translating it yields CASSRTDSNQPQHF.

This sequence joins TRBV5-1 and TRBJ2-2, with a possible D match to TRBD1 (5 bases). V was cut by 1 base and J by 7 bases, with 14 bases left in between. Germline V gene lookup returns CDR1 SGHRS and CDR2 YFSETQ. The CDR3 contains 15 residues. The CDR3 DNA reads TGCGCCAGCAGCTTGACGTGGGGCGTGGGCGGGGAGCTGTTTTTT. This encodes CASSLTWGVGGELFF.

CDR3 residues: CASSQGLLRGSSYNEQFF. The DNA of the CDR3 is TGTGCCAGCAGCCAAGGATTGCTGCGGGGGAGCTCCTACAATGAGCAGTTCTTC. The V and J genes are TRBV4-2 and TRBJ2-1; 7 bases align to TRBD2. V was clipped by 1 base and J by 0 bases; unmatched bases: 9. CDR1 LGHNA and CDR2 YNFKEQ come from the germline V gene. The length of the CDR3 is 18 residues.

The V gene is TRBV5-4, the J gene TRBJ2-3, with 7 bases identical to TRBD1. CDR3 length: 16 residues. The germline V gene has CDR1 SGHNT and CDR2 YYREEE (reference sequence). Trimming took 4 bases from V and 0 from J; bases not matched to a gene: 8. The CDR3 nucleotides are TGTGCCAGCAGCCCACAGGGGATAACTAGCACAGATACGCAGTATTTT. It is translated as CASSPQGITSTDTQYF.